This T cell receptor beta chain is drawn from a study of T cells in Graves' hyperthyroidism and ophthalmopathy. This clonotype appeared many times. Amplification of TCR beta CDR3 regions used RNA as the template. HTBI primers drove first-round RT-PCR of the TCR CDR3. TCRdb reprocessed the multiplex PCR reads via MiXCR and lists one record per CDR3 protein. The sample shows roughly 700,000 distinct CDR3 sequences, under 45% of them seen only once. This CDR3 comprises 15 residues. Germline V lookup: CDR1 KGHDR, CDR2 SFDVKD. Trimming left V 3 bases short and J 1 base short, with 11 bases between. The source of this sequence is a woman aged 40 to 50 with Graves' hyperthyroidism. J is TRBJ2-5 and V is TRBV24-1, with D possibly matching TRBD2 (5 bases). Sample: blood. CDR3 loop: CATSDPRLSQETQYF. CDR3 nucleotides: TGTGCCACCAGTGATCCGAGACTATCCCAAGAGACCCAGTACTTC.